What follows are 12 T cell receptor beta chains derived from one specimen sequenced in a study of shared clonotypes between healthy human individuals. The method was immunoSEQ multiplex PCR; TCRdb's version includes in-frame clones alone and lacks a portion of them. The sample carries over a million clones, around 78% recorded once. The sample comprised memory CD4+ T cells from PBMCs. The subset here: CD45RA-negative fraction. The origin of the receptors is a man between 18 and 29 years old in good health. Some clones in this sample may be carry-over from other donors' samples.

The rearrangement uses TRBV11-3 and TRBJ2-2; 7 positions match TRBD1. The CDR3 is 17 amino acids. Germline trimming cut 1 base from V and 2 bases from J; bases unmatched to any gene: 7. Germline V gene lookup returns CDR1 SGHNT and CDR2 YENEEA. In nucleotides, the CDR3 is TGTGCCAGCAGCTTAGGGACCGGGACAGACAACACCGGGGAGCTGTTTTTT. This codes for CASSLGTGTDNTGELFF.

The chain joins TRBV6-6 to TRBJ2-5, with TRBD2 matching 12 bases. The junction had 6 bases not matched to a gene; V was cut back by 5 bases and J by 2 bases. CDR1 and CDR2 (germline): MNHNY, SVGAGI (reference sequence). The CDR3 is made up of 16 amino acids. CDR3 DNA: TGTGCCAGCAGTACCTCACTAGCGGGAGGACAAGAGACCCAGTACTTC. Encoded protein: CASSTSLAGGQETQYF.

The chain employs TRBV4-3 and TRBJ2-4; 9 nucleotides line up with TRBD2. The V and J ends lost 1 base and 2 bases, in that order; junction bases with no gene match: 6. Germline CDR1 LGHNA, CDR2 YSLEER. The CDR3 runs to 17 residues. The CDR3 here is CASSQVLAGISKNIQYF. CDR3 bases: TGCGCCAGCAGCCAAGTCCTAGCGGGAATCTCCAAAAACATTCAGTACTTC.

The chain joins TRBV28 to TRBJ2-5; D call uncertain. Deletions cut 5 bases from V and 4 bases from J, with 14 bases between. The length of the CDR3 is 14 residues. Germline V gene lookup returns CDR1 MDHEN and CDR2 SYDVKM. CDR3 DNA: TGTGCCAGCAGTCCCCCCCCGTTAGGAGAGACCCAGTACTTC. Amino acid sequence: CASSPPPLGETQYF.

This clone was detected many times. Additional DNA sequences in this sample encode the identical CDR3. The CDR3 region has the DNA TGCAGCGTGGGGAACACTGAAGCTTTCTTT. Translated: CSVGNTEAFF. This chain connects TRBV29-1 to TRBJ1-1; D not certain. Per germline, CDR1 SQVTM and CDR2 ANQGSEA. The CDR3 extends over 10 amino acids. V was clipped by 6 bases and J by 1 base, with 3 bases between them. Together with reference TRBV29-1 and TRBJ1-1, the CDR3 gives the full variable domain: SAVISQKPSRDICQRGTSLTIQCQVDSQVTMMFWYRQQPGQSLTLIATANQGSEATYESGFVIDKFPISRPNLTFSTLTVSNMSPEDSSIYLCSVGNTEAFFGQGTRLTVV.

This chain links TRBV2 with TRBJ1-2, with 8 positions matching TRBD1. V lost 7 bases and J lost 4; bases outside the gene matches: 8. The CDR3 runs to 14 residues. Germline V gene sequence: CDR1 SNHLY, CDR2 FYNNEI. CDR3 nucleotides: TGTGCCAGCATGAGGGACAGGAATAGCTATGGCTACACCTTC. Encoded protein: CASMRDRNSYGYTF.

Remarks on this clone: Different DNA sequences within this sample yield the same CDR3. The rearrangement joins TRBV28 to TRBJ2-1; 7 positions agree with TRBD1. This CDR3 region has 15 residues. From germline, CDR1 is MDHEN and CDR2 SYDVKM. Unmatched junction bases numbered 3, after V lost 4 bases and J lost 0 bases. This chain's CDR3 is CASSSTGSSYNEQFF. The CDR3 DNA follows: TGTGCCAGCAGTTCGACAGGGAGCTCCTACAATGAGCAGTTCTTC. Together with reference TRBV28 and TRBJ2-1, the CDR3 gives the full variable domain: DVKVTQSSRYLVKRTGEKVFLECVQDMDHENMFWYRQDPGLGLRLIYFSYDVKMKEKGDIPEGYSVSREKKERFSLILESASTNQTSMYLCASSSTGSSYNEQFFGPGTRLTVL.

As concerns this clone: Given a far larger clone just one base away, this is likely a sequencing read error. This sequence joins TRBV7-6 and TRBJ2-5, with no clear D. Trimming pared 2 bases from V and 2 bases from J, leaving 0 bases between. Per the germline V gene, CDR1 is SGHVS and CDR2 is FNYEAQ. The CDR3 is made up of 11 amino acids. The DNA for the CDR3 is TGTGCCAGCAGCTTACAAGAGACCCAGTACTTC. The encoded protein is CASSLQETQYF.

CDR3: CASREQGYGTEAFF. CDR3 nucleotide sequence: TGTGCCAGCAGGGAGCAGGGGTATGGCACTGAAGCTTTCTTT. V is TRBV7-9 and J is TRBJ1-1; a possible D gene is TRBD1 (6 bases). The CDR3 consists of 14 residues. Between the trimmed V and J ends, which lost 6 bases and 4 bases, there was a span of 15 bases. Germline CDR1 SEHNR, CDR2 FQNEAQ (reference sequence).

The V and J genes are TRBV10-3 and TRBJ2-7, with unresolved D. Trimming pared 3 bases from V and 3 bases from J, leaving 9 bases between. CDR1 ENHRY and CDR2 SYGVKD come from the germline V gene. This CDR3 region has 13 residues. The CDR3 region is CAISEGQHYEQYF. CDR3 DNA sequence: TGTGCCATCAGTGAAGGGCAGCACTACGAGCAGTACTTC.

V and J are TRBV15 and TRBJ2-7, with unresolved D. The CDR3 consists of 14 residues. Germline V gene data show CDR1 as LNHNV and CDR2 as YYDKDF (reference sequence). The germline V and J ends were trimmed by 0 bases and 0 bases, with 6 bases remaining between them. CDR3 protein: CATSREVASYEQYF. For the CDR3, the DNA is TGTGCCACCAGCAGAGAGGTAGCCTCCTACGAGCAGTACTTC.

This clone occurred once. V is TRBV7-9 and J is TRBJ1-2; 10 bases are a match to TRBD1. J was trimmed by 3 bases and V by 6 bases; bases with no gene match: 16. Germline CDR1 and CDR2: SEHNR and FQNEAQ (reference sequence). The CDR3 extends over 18 amino acids. CDR3: CASRNYRDRGPEHYGYTF. The CDR3 DNA follows: TGTGCCAGCAGGAACTACCGGGACAGGGGCCCCGAACACTATGGCTACACCTTC.